This passage covers 9 T cell receptor beta chains from one sample sequenced in a study of cytomegalovirus exposure and HLA in healthy donors. The PCR had 60 Vbeta and 13 Jbeta primers. The data were produced by immunoSEQ multiplex PCR, yet TCRdb's version contains in-frame clones alone and is incomplete. The sample carries about 190,000 clones, approximately 88% recorded once. Sequenced input: PBMCs. These TCRs come from a woman aged 50 to 60 in good health and CMV-seropositive.

This rearrangement joins TRBV9 to TRBJ1-3; D is ambiguous. CDR1 is SGDLS and CDR2 is YYNGEE in the germline V gene. V lost 3 bases and J lost 0, with 7 bases in between. The CDR3 runs 14 residues. The CDR3: CASSAISSGNTIYF. The DNA of the CDR3 is TGTGCCAGCAGCGCGATTAGCTCTGGAAACACCATATATTTT.

This clone appeared once. The gene calls are TRBV19 and TRBJ2-7, with D unresolved. CDR3 length equals 13 residues. In germline, CDR1 is LNHDA, CDR2 SQIVND (reference sequence). Trimming cost V 5 bases and J 3 bases, with 11 bases left between them. The CDR3 sequence: CASSLQPFYEQYF. The CDR3 DNA follows: TGTGCCAGTAGTCTACAGCCCTTCTACGAGCAGTACTTC.

This chain connects TRBV5-1 to TRBJ2-2; TRBD2 might be the D (6 bases). The CDR3 runs to 15 residues. Deletions cut 10 bases from V and 3 bases from J, with 19 bases between. Germline V gene sequence: CDR1 SGHRS, CDR2 YFSETQ. The CDR3 reads CASTWLGTDTGELFF. For the CDR3, the DNA is TGCGCCTCGACCTGGTTGGGGACTGACACCGGGGAGCTGTTTTTT.

In this sample, this clone turned up a few times. This chain joins TRBV7-6 and TRBJ2-6; 7 bases align to TRBD2. This CDR3 has 18 amino acids. Losses at the gene ends were 2 bases for V and 3 bases for J; bases not matched to a gene: 10. Germline CDR1 SGHVS, CDR2 FNYEAQ. The CDR3 is CASSLLGSGGSGANVLTF. Here the CDR3 DNA reads TGTGCCAGCAGCTTACTTGGGTCGGGGGGAAGTGGGGCCAACGTCCTGACTTTC. Filled out from reference TRBV7-6 and TRBJ2-6, the complete variable domain reads GAGVSQSPRYKVTKRGQDVALRCDPISGHVSLYWYRQALGQGPEFLTYFNYEAQQDKSGLPNDRFSAERPEGSISTLTIQRTEQRDSAMYRCASSLLGSGGSGANVLTFGAGSRLTVL.

The chain has TRBV15 and TRBJ1-4, with TRBD1 as a possible D gene (6 bases). CDR1 and CDR2 from the germline V gene are LNHNV and YYDKDF (reference sequence). The CDR3 runs 15 residues. Trimming took 6 bases from V and 5 from J, leaving 16 bases between them. CDR3 in DNA: TGTGCCACCAGTTCCAGGACAGCCGGGAATGAAAAACTGTTTTTT. The encoded protein is CATSSRTAGNEKLFF.

Note on this clone: This may be a read error, as it is one base from a much larger clone. This sample includes further DNA sequences coding for the same CDR3. The V and J genes are TRBV4-2 and TRBJ1-2; possibly TRBD1 for D (6 bases). Germline V CDR1 and CDR2: LGHNA, YNFKEQ. This CDR3 is built from 15 residues. The CDR3 nucleotides read TGTGCCAGCAGCCAAAACAGGGATGGATTGGATGGCTACACTTTC. Amino acids: CASSQNRDGLDGYTF.

V is TRBV27 and J is TRBJ2-3, with 9 bases matching TRBD2. The CDR3 runs to 16 residues. Trimming removed 8 bases from V and 4 bases from J; junction bases left unmatched: 13. Germline V gene sequence: CDR1 MNHEY, CDR2 SMNVEV (reference sequence). CDR3 in amino acids: CASQSLGGGAPDTQYF. CDR3 DNA: TGTGCCAGCCAGTCCCTAGGCGGGGGGGCCCCAGATACGCAGTATTTT.

V usage is TRBV7-9 and J usage is TRBJ1-1; D is unclear. Between the trimmed V and J ends, which lost 2 bases and 4 bases, there was a span of 14 bases. The CDR3 covers 15 residues. CDR1 is SEHNR and CDR2 is FQNEAQ in the germline V gene (reference sequence). CDR3 loop: CASSLFGPGSTEAFF. CDR3 coding DNA: TGTGCCAGCAGCTTATTTGGCCCGGGAAGCACTGAAGCTTTCTTT.

This clone was observed once. The chain couples TRBV11-2 to TRBJ2-7, with a weak D call TRBD1 (5 bases). The CDR3 totals 14 residues. The germline V gene has CDR1 SGHAT and CDR2 FQNNGV. V was shortened by 4 bases and J by 2 bases, with 12 bases between the two germline ends. CDR3 sequence: CASSWASGTYEQYF. Here the CDR3 DNA reads TGTGCCAGCAGCTGGGCGTCAGGGACCTACGAGCAGTACTTC.